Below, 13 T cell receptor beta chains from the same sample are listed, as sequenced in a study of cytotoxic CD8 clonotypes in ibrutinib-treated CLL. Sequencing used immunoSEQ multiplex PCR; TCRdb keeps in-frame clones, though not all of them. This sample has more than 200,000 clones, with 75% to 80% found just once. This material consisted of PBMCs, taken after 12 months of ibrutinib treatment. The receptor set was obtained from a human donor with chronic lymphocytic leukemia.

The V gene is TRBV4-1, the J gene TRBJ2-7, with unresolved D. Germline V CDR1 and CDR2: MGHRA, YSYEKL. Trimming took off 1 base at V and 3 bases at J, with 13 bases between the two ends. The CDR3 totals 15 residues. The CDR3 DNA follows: TGCGCCAGCAGCCAAGCAGGCAGCAGATTCTACGAGCAGTACTTC. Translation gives CASSQAGSRFYEQYF.

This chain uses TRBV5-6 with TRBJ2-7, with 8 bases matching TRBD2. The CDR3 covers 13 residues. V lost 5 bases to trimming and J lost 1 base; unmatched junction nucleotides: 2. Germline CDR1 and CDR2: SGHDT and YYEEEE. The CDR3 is CASRLAVSYEQYF. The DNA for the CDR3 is TGTGCCAGCAGACTAGCGGTATCCTACGAGCAGTACTTC.

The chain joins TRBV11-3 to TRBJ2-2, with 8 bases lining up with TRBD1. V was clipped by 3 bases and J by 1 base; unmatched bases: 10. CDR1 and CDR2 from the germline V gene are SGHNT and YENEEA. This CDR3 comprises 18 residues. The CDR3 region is CASSFDQSGTGNTGELFF. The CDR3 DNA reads TGTGCCAGCAGCTTTGACCAATCCGGGACAGGGAACACCGGGGAGCTGTTTTTT. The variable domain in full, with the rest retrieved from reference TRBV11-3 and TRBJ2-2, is EAGVVQSPRYKIIEKKQPVAFWCNPISGHNTLYWYLQNLGQGPELLIRYENEEAVDDSQLPKDRFSAERLKGVDSTLKIQPAELGDSAVYLCASSFDQSGTGNTGELFFGEGSRLTVL.

The CDR3 DNA reads as TGTGCCAGCACTTTTTTGAAGGGGCGGGCCTACGAGCAGTACTTC. Translating it yields CASTFLKGRAYEQYF. This chain links TRBV7-8 with TRBJ2-7; TRBD1 or TRBD2 may be the D gene (5 bases each). Germline values: CDR1 SGHVS, CDR2 FQNEAQ. Trimming removed 7 bases from V and 2 bases from J, with 18 bases in between. This CDR3 is built from 15 residues. The whole variable domain, remainder taken from reference TRBV7-8 and TRBJ2-7, is GAGVSQSPRYKVAKRGQDVALRCDPISGHVSLFWYQQALGQGPEFLTYFQNEAQLDKSGLPSDRFFAERPEGSVSTLKIQRTQQEDSAVYLCASTFLKGRAYEQYFGPGTRLTVT.

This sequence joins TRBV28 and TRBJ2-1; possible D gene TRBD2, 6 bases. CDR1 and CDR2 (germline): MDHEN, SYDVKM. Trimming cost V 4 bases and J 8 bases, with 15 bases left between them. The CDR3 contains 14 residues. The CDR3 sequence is CASSSPGLGDEQFF. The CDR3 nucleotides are TGTGCCAGCAGTTCCCCGGGACTGGGCGATGAGCAGTTCTTC.

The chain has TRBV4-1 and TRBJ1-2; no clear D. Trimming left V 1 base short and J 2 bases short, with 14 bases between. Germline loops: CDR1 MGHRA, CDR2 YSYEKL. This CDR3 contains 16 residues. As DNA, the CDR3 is TGCGCCAGCAGCCAAGGGTGGCAGAAAAACAACTATGGCTACACCTTC. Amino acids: CASSQGWQKNNYGYTF.

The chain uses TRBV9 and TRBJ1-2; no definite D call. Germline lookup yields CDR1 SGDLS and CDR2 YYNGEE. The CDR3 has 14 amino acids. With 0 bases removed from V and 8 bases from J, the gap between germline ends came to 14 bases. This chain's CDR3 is CASSVAVGAVGYTF. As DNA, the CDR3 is TGTGCCAGCAGCGTAGCCGTGGGCGCCGTGGGCTACACCTTC.

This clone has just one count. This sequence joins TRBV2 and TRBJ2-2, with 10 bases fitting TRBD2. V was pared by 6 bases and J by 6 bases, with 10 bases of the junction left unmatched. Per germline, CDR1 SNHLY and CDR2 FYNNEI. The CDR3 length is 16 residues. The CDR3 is CASRWSSGGSAGELFF. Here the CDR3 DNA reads TGTGCCAGCAGATGGTCTAGCGGGGGCTCGGCCGGGGAGCTGTTTTTT.

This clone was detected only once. The CDR3 loop is CASSLDGGLGNEQFF. In DNA form, the CDR3 reads TGCGCCAGCAGCTTGGACGGGGGACTCGGCAATGAGCAGTTCTTC. The rearrangement uses TRBV5-1 and TRBJ2-1, with D possibly being TRBD2 (6 bases). There are 15 residues in the CDR3. The V gene's germline CDR1 is SGHRS and CDR2 YFSETQ. Trimming left V 0 bases short and J 6 bases short, with 13 bases between.

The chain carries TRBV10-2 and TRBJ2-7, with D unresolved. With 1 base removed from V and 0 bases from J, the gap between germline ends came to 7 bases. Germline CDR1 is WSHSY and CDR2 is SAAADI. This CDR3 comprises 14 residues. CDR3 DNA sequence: TGCGCCAGCAGTGAGTGGTCTAGCTCCTACGAGCAGTACTTC. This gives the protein CASSEWSSSYEQYF.

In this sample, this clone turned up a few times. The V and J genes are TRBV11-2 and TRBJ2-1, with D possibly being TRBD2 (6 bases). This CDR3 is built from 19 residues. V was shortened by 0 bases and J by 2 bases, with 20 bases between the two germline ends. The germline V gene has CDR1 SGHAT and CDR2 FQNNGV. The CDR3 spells CASSLDRNSAGYAYNEQFF. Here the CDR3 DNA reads TGTGCCAGCAGCTTAGATCGGAATAGCGCGGGGTATGCCTACAATGAGCAGTTCTTC.

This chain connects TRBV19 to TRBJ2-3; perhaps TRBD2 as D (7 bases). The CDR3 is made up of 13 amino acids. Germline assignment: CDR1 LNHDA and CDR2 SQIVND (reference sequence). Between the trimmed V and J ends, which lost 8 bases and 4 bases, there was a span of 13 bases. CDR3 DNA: TGTGCCAGTTGCGGGGGCTTCTCAGATACGCAGTATTTT. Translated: CASCGGFSDTQYF.

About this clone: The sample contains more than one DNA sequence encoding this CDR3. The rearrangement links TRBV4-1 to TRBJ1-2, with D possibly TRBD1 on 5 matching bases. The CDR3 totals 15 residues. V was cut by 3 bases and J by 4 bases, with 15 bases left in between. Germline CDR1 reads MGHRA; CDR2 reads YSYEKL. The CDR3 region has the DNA TGCGCCAGCAGCCAGGCCGGGGCCGGGGGCTATGGCTACACCTTC. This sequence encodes CASSQAGAGGYGYTF.